This T cell receptor (beta chain) was found in a study of PD-1 blockade in classical Hodgkin lymphoma. Study context: Patients were given intravenous nivolumab, 3 mg/kg, every 2 weeks. Findings of the study overall: TCR diversity in CD4+, not CD8+, cells rose significantly by C4D1.

Trimming pared 3 bases from V and 4 bases from J, leaving 9 bases between. CDR3 length: 12 amino acids. The germline CDR1 and CDR2 sequences are SQVTM and ANQGSEA. Time point of the sample: cycle 4 day 1 (C4D1), after less than seven weeks of nivolumab. Patients all relapsed after autologous stem cell transplantation, and there was variation in brentuximab vedotin exposure. Magnetic negative selection served to purify CD4+ T cells out of PBMCs that had been thawed. Complete response, partial response or progressive disease was recorded as best response. In its sample, this clone was seen once. Its antigen is currently unknown. Here immunoSEQ multiplex PCR was the method, and the copy in TCRdb shows in-frame clones only, minus some. There are about 17,000 clones in the sample; approximately 80% occur only once, and about 1.9% lies in the top ten.

This receptor was obtained from a human donor with classical Hodgkin lymphoma. Material: CD4+ T cells from blood, obtained before the fourth cycle of nivolumab. V is TRBV29-1 and J is TRBJ1-1, with D perhaps TRBD1 (5 bases). This CDR3 reads CSVDQGATEAFF. The CDR3 coding sequence is TGCAGCGTTGATCAGGGCGCCACTGAAGCTTTCTTT.